Sequencing of this T cell receptor (beta chain) was carried out in a study of T cell changes during pregnancy in multiple sclerosis. Repertoires were generated with immunoSEQ multiplex PCR, while TCRdb's copy carries only in-frame clones and drops some. The data contain 100,000 or so clones, about 93% of them singletons. The CDR3 totals 16 residues. This chain connects TRBV1 to TRBJ2-7; the table names TRBD1, a call not compared with the DNA. TRBV1 is assigned pseudogene status. This receptor was taken from a female donor with multiple sclerosis, enrolled in a pregnancy study. Sequencing was performed on peripheral blood, taken in the first trimester of pregnancy. The CDR3 loop is CTSSQARQGLNYEQYF. CDR3 nucleotide sequence: TGCACCAGCAGCCAGGCCCGACAGGGGTTGAACTACGAGCAGTACTTC.